These T cell receptor beta chains were read from a single sample in a study of T cells in Graves' hyperthyroidism and ophthalmopathy. Via MiXCR, TCRdb re-called the multiplex PCR reads, giving one row per CDR3 protein. The table records about 500,000 distinct CDR3 sequences, 16% of them present only once. The source material was blood. These receptors were taken from a woman aged 30 to 39 with Graves' ophthalmopathy. The CDR3 runs from the conserved cysteine through the conserved F or W. D genes are given only for firm matches. Only some rows state a clone size, as once, few, many or a class for expanded clones.

d_gene: -
v_gene: TRBV24-1
abundance: -
j_gene: TRBJ2-5
CDR3nt: TGTGCCACCAGTGAAGGCCGGGAAGAGACCCAGTACTTC
CDR3aa: CATSEGREETQYF

d_gene: TRBD2
v_gene: TRBV9
abundance: -
j_gene: TRBJ2-7
CDR3nt: TGTGCCAGCAGCGGACCCGACATCCCCGGGACTAGAGTCTACGAGCAGTACTTC
CDR3aa: CASSGPDIPGTRVYEQYF

d_gene: TRBD2
v_gene: TRBV24-1
abundance: many
j_gene: TRBJ2-3
CDR3nt: TGTGCCACCAGTGACCCCGGGCTAGCGGGAGTTGCAGATACGCAGTATTTT
CDR3aa: CATSDPGLAGVADTQYF

d_gene: TRBD1
v_gene: TRBV6-2/TRBV6-3
abundance: -
j_gene: TRBJ1-1
CDR3nt: TGTGCCAGCAGTTACCCACCGGGACAGAGGAACACTGAAGCTTTCTTT
CDR3aa: CASSYPPGQRNTEAFF

d_gene: TRBD2
v_gene: TRBV11-2
abundance: -
j_gene: TRBJ2-2
CDR3nt: TGTGCCAGCAGCCCCAGACAACTTTACGGGACTAGCGACCAAAAAACCGGGGAGCTGTTTTTT
CDR3aa: CASSPRQLYGTSDQKTGELFF

d_gene: -
v_gene: TRBV14
abundance: -
j_gene: TRBJ2-1
CDR3nt: TGTGCCAGCTCCGAAAGGGGGGTAAAGGACAATGAGCAGTTCTTC
CDR3aa: CASSERGVKDNEQFF

d_gene: -
v_gene: TRBV6-2/TRBV6-3
abundance: many
j_gene: TRBJ1-1
CDR3nt: TGTGCCAGCAGGACCGGGAACACTGAAGCTTTCTTT
CDR3aa: CASRTGNTEAFF

d_gene: -
v_gene: TRBV6-5
abundance: -
j_gene: TRBJ2-3
CDR3nt: TGTGCCAGCAGTTATCGTGGGATACCTCCCGTGGATACGCAGTATTTT
CDR3aa: CASSYRGIPPVDTQYF

d_gene: -
v_gene: TRBV10-3
abundance: once
j_gene: TRBJ2-7
CDR3nt: TGTGCCATCAGTGACTACAGGTATTCCTACGAGCAGTACTTC
CDR3aa: CAISDYRYSYEQYF

d_gene: -
v_gene: TRBV19
abundance: -
j_gene: TRBJ2-7
CDR3nt: TGTGCCAGTAGTCGGGACCCGAGCTCCTACGAGCAGTACTTC
CDR3aa: CASSRDPSSYEQYF

d_gene: -
v_gene: TRBV20-1
abundance: -
j_gene: TRBJ2-2
CDR3nt: TGCAGTGCTGCCCAAGGAGGGGTTAACACCGGGGAGCTGTTTTTT
CDR3aa: CSAAQGGVNTGELFF

d_gene: -
v_gene: TRBV18
abundance: -
j_gene: TRBJ2-1
CDR3nt: TGTGCCAGCTCACCACCTCGCGGGACTTCCTACAATGAGCAGTTCTTC
CDR3aa: CASSPPRGTSYNEQFF

d_gene: -
v_gene: TRBV2
abundance: many
j_gene: TRBJ1-6
CDR3nt: TGTGCCAGCACCCTGACAGCTAATAATTCACCCCTCCACTTT
CDR3aa: CASTLTANNSPLHF

d_gene: -
v_gene: TRBV27
abundance: many
j_gene: TRBJ2-7
CDR3nt: TGTGCCAGCAGTTTAGGACTGGGGCTCGAGCAGTACTTC
CDR3aa: CASSLGLGLEQYF

d_gene: -
v_gene: TRBV5-4
abundance: -
j_gene: TRBJ2-5
CDR3nt: TGTGCCAGCAGCTTGTATGGACAGACAATCGAGACCCAGTACTTC
CDR3aa: CASSLYGQTIETQYF

d_gene: TRBD2
v_gene: TRBV24-1
abundance: many
j_gene: TRBJ2-1
CDR3nt: TGTGCCACCAGTGATCCCAGCGGGAGCCCTGGGAATGAGCAGTTCTTC
CDR3aa: CATSDPSGSPGNEQFF

d_gene: -
v_gene: TRBV7-2
abundance: many
j_gene: TRBJ2-3
CDR3nt: TGTGCCAGCAGCTTTGCAGACACAGATACGCAGTATTTT
CDR3aa: CASSFADTDTQYF

d_gene: -
v_gene: TRBV5-4
abundance: -
j_gene: TRBJ1-2
CDR3nt: TGTGCCAGCAGCTGGGGGATATCGGGACGTAGTGAAGACACCTTC
CDR3aa: CASSWGISGRSEDTF

d_gene: TRBD1
v_gene: TRBV7-8
abundance: -
j_gene: TRBJ2-3
CDR3nt: TGTGCCAGCAGCCACAGACAGGGTACTAGCACAGATACGCAGTATTTT
CDR3aa: CASSHRQGTSTDTQYF

d_gene: -
v_gene: TRBV6-1
abundance: many
j_gene: TRBJ1-1
CDR3nt: TGTGCCAGCAGTATATGGCCTCGGGGCACTGAAGCTTTCTTT
CDR3aa: CASSIWPRGTEAFF

d_gene: TRBD1
v_gene: TRBV7-9
abundance: few
j_gene: TRBJ1-1
CDR3nt: TGTGCCAGCAGCCCTCAGACAGGGGGCGTCACTGAAGCTTTCTTT
CDR3aa: CASSPQTGGVTEAFF

d_gene: -
v_gene: TRBV18
abundance: many
j_gene: TRBJ2-5
CDR3nt: TGTGCCAGCTCAGTACAGGGCCAAGAGACCCAGTACTTC
CDR3aa: CASSVQGQETQYF

d_gene: -
v_gene: TRBV7-8
abundance: many
j_gene: TRBJ1-1
CDR3nt: TGTGCCAGCAGCGCCCAGGGACACACTGAAGCTTTCTTT
CDR3aa: CASSAQGHTEAFF

d_gene: -
v_gene: TRBV15
abundance: few
j_gene: TRBJ1-1
CDR3nt: TGTGCCACCAGCAGAGATGAGGCTGAAGCTTTCTTT
CDR3aa: CATSRDEAEAFF

d_gene: -
v_gene: TRBV20-1
abundance: many
j_gene: TRBJ2-7
CDR3nt: TGCAGTGCTAGAGTTCCAGCGGAAAGCTCCTACGAGCAGTACTTC
CDR3aa: CSARVPAESSYEQYF

d_gene: TRBD1
v_gene: TRBV28
abundance: -
j_gene: TRBJ1-6
CDR3nt: TGTGCCAGCAGTACAGGGGGCAATTCACCCCTCCACTTT
CDR3aa: CASSTGGNSPLHF

d_gene: TRBD1
v_gene: TRBV5-6
abundance: few
j_gene: TRBJ2-5
CDR3nt: TGTGCCGGATCGACAGGGGTAGCGGTCGAAGAGACCCAGTACTTC
CDR3aa: CAGSTGVAVEETQYF

d_gene: TRBD1
v_gene: TRBV12-3/TRBV12-4
abundance: -
j_gene: TRBJ2-1
CDR3nt: TGTGCCAGCAGTTTAACAGGGGGTTTTCCCTACGAGCAGTTCTTC
CDR3aa: CASSLTGGFPYEQFF

d_gene: -
v_gene: TRBV20-1
abundance: -
j_gene: TRBJ2-2
CDR3nt: TGCAGTGCTAGAGCCACCGGGACACTAAACACCGGGGAGCTGTTTTTT
CDR3aa: CSARATGTLNTGELFF

d_gene: -
v_gene: TRBV29-1
abundance: -
j_gene: TRBJ2-1
CDR3nt: TGCAGCGTTGCCCTAGCCGACAATGAGCAGTTCTTC
CDR3aa: CSVALADNEQFF

d_gene: -
v_gene: TRBV7-9
abundance: many
j_gene: TRBJ2-5
CDR3nt: TGTGCCAGCAGCTTACAGGGGTTGTCGGAGACCCAGTACTTC
CDR3aa: CASSLQGLSETQYF

d_gene: -
v_gene: TRBV5-4
abundance: many
j_gene: TRBJ2-5
CDR3nt: TGTGCCAGCAGCCGTACCCTGGCGGAGACCCAGTACTTC
CDR3aa: CASSRTLAETQYF

d_gene: TRBD1
v_gene: TRBV20-1
abundance: many
j_gene: TRBJ2-7
CDR3nt: TGCAGTGCTAGTGCCTCGGACAGGGGGCTAACCTACGAGCAGTACTTC
CDR3aa: CSASASDRGLTYEQYF

d_gene: -
v_gene: TRBV20-1
abundance: few
j_gene: TRBJ2-3
CDR3nt: TGCAGTGCTAGTAAGGGAGCAGCCTCCGATACGCAGTATTTT
CDR3aa: CSASKGAASDTQYF

d_gene: TRBD2
v_gene: TRBV20-1
abundance: many
j_gene: TRBJ2-7
CDR3nt: TGCAGTGCTAGATTCGGGAGCGGGAGTAGTTTCGAGCAGTACTTC
CDR3aa: CSARFGSGSSFEQYF

d_gene: -
v_gene: TRBV7-9
abundance: few
j_gene: TRBJ1-4
CDR3nt: TGTGCCAGCAGCATATACAGGGCCACTAATGAAAAACTGTTTTTT
CDR3aa: CASSIYRATNEKLFF

d_gene: -
v_gene: TRBV7-2
abundance: many
j_gene: TRBJ2-3
CDR3nt: TGTGCCAGCAGTTCCAGGGGTAAAGATACGCAGTATTTT
CDR3aa: CASSSRGKDTQYF

d_gene: TRBD2
v_gene: TRBV2
abundance: many
j_gene: TRBJ2-5
CDR3nt: TGTGCCAGCAGTAATAGCGGGAGGGTAGAGACCCAGTACTTC
CDR3aa: CASSNSGRVETQYF

d_gene: TRBD1
v_gene: TRBV3-1
abundance: -
j_gene: TRBJ1-2
CDR3nt: TGTGCCAGCAGCCAAGATCCTAGTATCCAGGGGGATAGGAATGGCTACACCTTC
CDR3aa: CASSQDPSIQGDRNGYTF

d_gene: -
v_gene: TRBV29-1
abundance: many
j_gene: TRBJ2-3
CDR3nt: TGCAGCGTAGCCTCTCGGGTGGATGGTGGTTCAGATACGCAGTATTTT
CDR3aa: CSVASRVDGGSDTQYF

d_gene: -
v_gene: TRBV7-9
abundance: few
j_gene: TRBJ2-1
CDR3nt: TGTGCCAGCAGCTCCGGGTCGGACGGCCTAAGCTCCTACAATGAGCAGTTCTTC
CDR3aa: CASSSGSDGLSSYNEQFF

d_gene: -
v_gene: TRBV6-2/TRBV6-3
abundance: few
j_gene: TRBJ2-1
CDR3nt: TGTGCCAGCAGTTACGGTCCCGGCAATAACCCTAACAATGAGCAGTTCTTC
CDR3aa: CASSYGPGNNPNNEQFF

d_gene: -
v_gene: TRBV11-2
abundance: -
j_gene: TRBJ1-4
CDR3nt: TGTGCCAGCAGCCCCCTGGGGGGGGGGGGAGCGGAAAAACTGTTTTTT
CDR3aa: CASSPLGGGGAEKLFF